The source of this T cell receptor (beta chain) is a study of T cells in Graves' hyperthyroidism and ophthalmopathy. Researchers defined stable Graves' hyperthyroidism as no ophthalmopathy progression within 18 months. V was shortened by 10 bases and J by 0 bases, with 14 bases between the two germline ends. Germline V CDR1 and CDR2: SGHRS, YFSETQ. The CDR3 has 13 residues. Amplification of TCR beta CDR3 regions used RNA as the template. The TCR CDR3 first-round RT-PCR relied on the HTBI primer set. TCRdb reprocessed the multiplex PCR reads with MiXCR, giving one entry per CDR3 protein. The table lists about 540,000 distinct CDR3 sequences, just over 45% of them singletons, with about 8% in the top ten. This clonotype has ten or more counts.

Sequences were obtained from peripheral blood or thyroid tissue (not recorded which). This rearrangement joins TRBV5-1 to TRBJ2-7; D remains unclear. The receptor was isolated from a woman aged 18-29 years with Graves' hyperthyroidism. The CDR3 DNA sequence: TGCGCCTCAGGTCCTGCGAGCTCCTACGAGCAGTACTTC. It translates to CASGPASSYEQYF.